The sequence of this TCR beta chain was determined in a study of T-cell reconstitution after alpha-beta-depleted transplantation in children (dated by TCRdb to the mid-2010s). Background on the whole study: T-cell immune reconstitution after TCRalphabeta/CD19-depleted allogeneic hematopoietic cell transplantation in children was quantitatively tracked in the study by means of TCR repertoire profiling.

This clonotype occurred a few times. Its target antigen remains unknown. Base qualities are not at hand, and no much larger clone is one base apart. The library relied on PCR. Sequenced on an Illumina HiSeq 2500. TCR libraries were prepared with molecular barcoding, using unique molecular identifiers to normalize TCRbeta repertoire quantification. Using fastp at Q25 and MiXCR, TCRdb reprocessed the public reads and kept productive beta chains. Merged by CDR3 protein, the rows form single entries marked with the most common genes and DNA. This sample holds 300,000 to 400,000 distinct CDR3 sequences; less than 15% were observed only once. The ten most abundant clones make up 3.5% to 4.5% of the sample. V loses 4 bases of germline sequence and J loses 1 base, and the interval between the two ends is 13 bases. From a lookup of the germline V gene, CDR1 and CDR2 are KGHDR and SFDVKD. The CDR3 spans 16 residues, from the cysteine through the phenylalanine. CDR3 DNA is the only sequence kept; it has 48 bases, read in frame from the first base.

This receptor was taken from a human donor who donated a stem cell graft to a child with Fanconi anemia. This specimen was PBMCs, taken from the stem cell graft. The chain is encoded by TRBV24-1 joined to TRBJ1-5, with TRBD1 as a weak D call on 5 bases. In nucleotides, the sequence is TGTGCCACCAGTGAGTCAGGGTTCCGGAGCAATCAGCCCCAGCATTTT. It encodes CATSESGFRSNQPQHF.